The 2 T cell receptor beta chains below were found in one sample sequenced in a study of tissue T cells after allogeneic stem cell transplantation. Libraries were prepared by immunoSEQ multiplex PCR; TCRdb keeps only in-frame clonotypes and omits some of them. The sample has roughly 8,100 clones, 50% seen once. Time point indicated: mouse harvest day 7 after allogeneic transplant. Each mouse received 10^7 T-cell-depleted marrow cells plus 10^6 splenic CD5+ T cells by tail vein. The sequencing sample was made of lymph node tissue. Receptors originate from a female BALB/c mouse given C57BL/6 T cells with graft-versus-host disease after an allogeneic hematopoietic cell transplant.

Remarks on this clone: Gene names follow the mouse nomenclature. The CDR3 DNA, read in part, is TGTGCCAGCGCCGACTGGGACTATGAACAGTAC. Translation gives CASADWDYEQY. The whole CDR3 sequence is CASADWDYEQYF. The V gene is TRBV13-2, the J gene TRBJ2-7; 7 bases match TRBD2. The CDR3 end lies 1 residue beyond the end of the read and is filled in from the germline J gene. Germline V gene sequence: CDR1 NNHNN, CDR2 SYGAGS (reference sequence). V trimming: 6 bases; J trimming: 3 bases; junction bases outside the gene matches: 3. The CDR3 extends over 12 amino acids.

In regard to this clone: Mouse gene names and germline throughout. The DNA ends 1 residue before the CDR3 does, and the rest of the CDR3 is filled in from the germline J gene. Other DNA sequences in this sample translate to the same CDR3. The gene calls are TRBV26 and TRBJ1-5; D is unresolved. V lost 3 bases, J lost 3 bases, and 3 bases lay in between. Germline loops: CDR1 KGHPV, CDR2 FQNQEV (reference sequence). The CDR3 totals 12 residues. The DNA read from the CDR3 is TGTGCCAGCAGTCTCAGCAACCAGGCTCCGCTT. Translation gives CASSLSNQAPL. In full, the CDR3 reads CASSLSNQAPLF.